Below, 15 T cell receptor beta chains from the same sample are listed, as sequenced in a study of T cells in localized non-small cell lung cancer. TCRdb's copy holds only in-frame clones and misses some; the assay was immunoSEQ multiplex PCR. The data contain around 30,000 clones, roughly 90% of them singletons. The sequencing here drew on peripheral blood, taken before any cancer treatment. Source of these receptors: a male donor older than 55 with stage I lung adenocarcinoma.

The chain employs TRBV18 and TRBJ2-3; 8 positions agree with TRBD2. Germline assignment: CDR1 KGHSH and CDR2 LQKENI. This CDR3 contains 14 residues. The V gene end was trimmed by 6 bases and the J gene end by 7 bases; junction bases not matched to a gene: 9. The CDR3 nucleotides are TGTGCCAGCTCGCCTCGGGGGGGTAGGAATACGCAGTATTTT. This gives the protein CASSPRGGRNTQYF.

V and J are TRBV11-2 and TRBJ1-4; 8 bases align to TRBD1. CDR1 and CDR2 (germline): SGHAT, FQNNGV. The V gene end was trimmed by 5 bases and the J gene end by 8 bases; junction bases not matched to a gene: 10. The CDR3 length is 15 residues. DNA for the CDR3: TGTGCCAGCAGCCCCTCCGACAGGGGCGGGGAAAAACTGTTTTTT. Protein sequence: CASSPSDRGGEKLFF.

The chain uses TRBV5-1 and TRBJ1-4; D perhaps matches TRBD1 (5 bases). From germline, CDR1 is SGHRS and CDR2 YFSETQ. The CDR3 contains 15 residues. V was cut by 4 bases and J by 4 bases, with 14 bases left in between. This CDR3 reads CASSGGRGNNEKLFF. The CDR3 coding sequence is TGCGCCAGCAGCGGGGGACGGGGAAATAATGAAAAACTGTTTTTT.

This chain uses TRBV9 with TRBJ1-2; 10 bases align to TRBD1. Germline CDR1 and CDR2: SGDLS and YYNGEE. This CDR3 has 17 residues. Unmatched junction bases numbered 15, after V lost 0 bases and J lost 10 bases. CDR3 sequence: CASSVVGTGAARVDYTF. The CDR3 bases are TGTGCCAGCAGCGTAGTAGGGACAGGGGCCGCTCGGGTGGACTACACCTTC.

This clone has only one observation. The chain employs TRBV5-6 and TRBJ1-2; D might be TRBD1 (6 bases). Trimming cost V 0 bases and J 4 bases, with 10 bases left between them. CDR3 size: 14 residues. In germline, CDR1 is SGHDT, CDR2 YYEEEE. CDR3 sequence reads: CASSLGQEIYGYTF. In nucleotides, the CDR3 is TGTGCCAGCAGCTTGGGACAGGAGATCTATGGCTACACCTTC.

This chain uses TRBV10-3 with TRBJ2-1; D is tentatively TRBD1 or TRBD2 (6 bases each). CDR1 and CDR2 (germline): ENHRY, SYGVKD. CDR3 length: 13 amino acids. V dropped 10 bases and J dropped 9 bases, with 19 bases sitting between them. The CDR3 DNA is TGTGCCACCCAACAGGGCGGGGTGACTGAGCAGTTCTTC. This gives the protein CATQQGGVTEQFF.

V usage is TRBV27 and J usage is TRBJ2-7; D gene ambiguous. The CDR3 extends over 14 amino acids. Germline V gives CDR1 MNHEY, CDR2 SMNVEV (reference sequence). V lost 6 bases, J lost 3 bases, and 15 bases lay in between. The CDR3: CASRDEDGLYEQYF. DNA for the CDR3: TGTGCCAGCAGGGACGAGGACGGCCTCTACGAGCAGTACTTC.

V is TRBV10-2 and J is TRBJ2-1, with D tentatively TRBD2 (5 bases). Trimming took 3 bases from V and 8 from J, leaving 11 bases between them. CDR1 and CDR2 (germline): WSHSY, SAAADI. The CDR3 extends over 13 amino acids. This CDR3 is CASSERNSDEQFF. In nucleotides, the CDR3 is TGCGCCAGCAGTGAAAGGAATAGCGATGAGCAGTTCTTC.

This chain links TRBV7-3 with TRBJ2-5; tentatively, D is TRBD1 or TRBD2 (5 bases each). The germline CDR1 and CDR2 sequences are SGHTA and FQGTGA. V was pared by 2 bases and J by 4 bases, with 11 bases between. The CDR3 totals 14 residues. The CDR3 bases are TGTGCCAGCAGCTTAGGGACGTCCGGAGAGACCCAGTACTTC. Its protein product is CASSLGTSGETQYF.

V and J are TRBV29-1 and TRBJ2-3; TRBD1 is a possible D gene (5 bases). The germline gives CDR1 SQVTM, CDR2 ANQGSEA. The germline V and J ends were trimmed by 7 bases and 5 bases, with 16 bases remaining between them. This CDR3 comprises 13 residues. The CDR3 bases are TGCAGCGCAGCTAGGGGCGCAGGAGATACGCAGTATTTT. Translated, it gives CSAARGAGDTQYF.

CDR3 in amino acids: CAWSFEGNTEAFF. In DNA, the CDR3 is TGTGCCTGGAGTTTCGAGGGAAACACTGAAGCTTTCTTT. The V call is TRBV30, the J call TRBJ1-1; D remains unclear. This CDR3 has 13 residues. Deletions cut 2 bases from V and 2 bases from J, with 9 bases between. Germline CDR1 and CDR2: GTSNPN and SVGIG (reference sequence).

The DNA of the CDR3 is TGTGCCAGCAGACATCCGGGACAGGGGTCTGCCCTCCACTTT. This encodes CASRHPGQGSALHF. The V and J genes are TRBV14 and TRBJ1-6; 10 bases are shared with TRBD1. V lost 6 bases and J lost 14; bases outside the gene matches: 10. The CDR3 has 14 amino acids. The germline V gene encodes CDR1 SGHDN and CDR2 FVKESK. Full variable domain (missing parts from reference TRBV14 and TRBJ1-6): EAGVTQFPSHSVIEKGQTVTLRCDPISGHDNLYWYRRVMGKEIKFLLHFVKESKQDESGMPNNRFLAERTGGTYSTLKVQPAELEDSGVYFCASRHPGQGSALHFGNGTRLTVT.

This clone was counted once. V gene TRBV4-3 combines with J gene TRBJ1-1; maybe TRBD1 (6 bases). Trimming took 2 bases from V and 8 from J, leaving 24 bases between them. Germline CDR1 reads LGHNA; CDR2 reads YSLEER. The CDR3 length is 17 residues. CDR3 sequence: CASSQRAGRGGASEAFF. The CDR3 DNA follows: TGCGCCAGCAGCCAACGGGCAGGACGGGGGGGCGCGTCAGAAGCTTTCTTT.

This CDR3 is CASSPSVQYGYTF. CDR3 nucleotides: TGTGCCAGCAGCCCCTCCGTTCAATATGGCTACACCTTC. The gene calls are TRBV7-8 and TRBJ1-2, with D unresolved. Germline V lookup: CDR1 SGHVS, CDR2 FQNEAQ. V shed 5 bases and J shed 5 bases, with 12 bases lying between them. The CDR3 covers 13 residues. Full variable domain (remainder filled in from reference TRBV7-8 and TRBJ1-2): GAGVSQSPRYKVAKRGQDVALRCDPISGHVSLFWYQQALGQGPEFLTYFQNEAQLDKSGLPSDRFFAERPEGSVSTLKIQRTQQEDSAVYLCASSPSVQYGYTFGSGTRLTVV.

The V gene is TRBV28, the J gene TRBJ1-6, with 7 bases identical to TRBD1. The CDR3 consists of 13 residues. Germline V lookup: CDR1 MDHEN, CDR2 SYDVKM. V lost 8 bases, J lost 7 bases, and 5 bases stayed unmatched. CDR3 sequence reads: CASLPQGNSPLHF. Here the CDR3 DNA reads TGTGCCAGCCTCCCACAGGGGAATTCACCCCTCCACTTT.